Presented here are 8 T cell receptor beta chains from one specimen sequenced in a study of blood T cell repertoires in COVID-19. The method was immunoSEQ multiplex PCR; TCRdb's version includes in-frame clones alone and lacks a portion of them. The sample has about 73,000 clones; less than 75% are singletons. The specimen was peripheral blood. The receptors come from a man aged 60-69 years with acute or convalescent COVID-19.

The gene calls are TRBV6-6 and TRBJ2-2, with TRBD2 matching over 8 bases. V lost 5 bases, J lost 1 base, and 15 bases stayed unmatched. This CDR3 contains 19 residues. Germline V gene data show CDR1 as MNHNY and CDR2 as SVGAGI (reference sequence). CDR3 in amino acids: CASSRGTPGLAGNTGELFF. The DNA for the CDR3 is TGTGCCAGCAGTCGCGGGACCCCTGGACTAGCTGGGAACACCGGGGAGCTGTTTTTT.

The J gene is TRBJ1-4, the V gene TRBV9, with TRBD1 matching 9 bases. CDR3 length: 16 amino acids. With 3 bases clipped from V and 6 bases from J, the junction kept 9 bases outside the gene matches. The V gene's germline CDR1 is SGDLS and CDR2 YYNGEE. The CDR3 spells CASSATGGMRDEKLFF. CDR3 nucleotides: TGTGCCAGCAGCGCGACAGGGGGGATGAGGGATGAAAAACTGTTTTTT.

The CDR3: CASSVRVAGNTIYF. As DNA, the CDR3 is TGTGCCAGCAGTGTCAGGGTCGCCGGAAACACCATATATTTT. The genes are TRBV2 and TRBJ1-3; the D gene is possibly TRBD1 (5 bases). Trimming removed 4 bases from V and 4 bases from J, with 11 bases in between. Germline assignment: CDR1 SNHLY and CDR2 FYNNEI. CDR3 length: 14 amino acids.

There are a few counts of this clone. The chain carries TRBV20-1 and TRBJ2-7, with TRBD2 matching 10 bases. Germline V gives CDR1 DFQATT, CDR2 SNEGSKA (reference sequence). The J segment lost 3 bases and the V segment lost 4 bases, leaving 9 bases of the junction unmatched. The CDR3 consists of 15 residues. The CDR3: CSATDSGRPNYEQYF. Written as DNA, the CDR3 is TGCAGTGCTACTGATAGCGGGAGGCCGAACTACGAGCAGTACTTC.

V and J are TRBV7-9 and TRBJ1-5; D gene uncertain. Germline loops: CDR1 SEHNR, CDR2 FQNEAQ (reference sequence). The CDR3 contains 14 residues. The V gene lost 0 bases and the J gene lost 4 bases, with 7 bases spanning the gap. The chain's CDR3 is CASSLAAGNQPQHF. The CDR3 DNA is TGTGCCAGCAGCTTAGCGGCGGGGAATCAGCCCCAGCATTTT.

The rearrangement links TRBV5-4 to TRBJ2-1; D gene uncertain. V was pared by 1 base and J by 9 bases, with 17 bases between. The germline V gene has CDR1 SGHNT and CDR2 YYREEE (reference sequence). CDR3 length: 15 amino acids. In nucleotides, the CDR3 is TGTGCCAGCAGCTTGCGCCAGCTGAGGTCCATTGAGCAGTTCTTC. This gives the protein CASSLRQLRSIEQFF. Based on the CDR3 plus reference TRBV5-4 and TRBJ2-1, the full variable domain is ETGVTQSPTHLIKTRGQQVTLRCSSQSGHNTVSWYQQALGQGPQFIFQYYREEENGRGNFPPRFSGLQFPNYSSELNVNALELDDSALYLCASSLRQLRSIEQFFGPGTRLTVL.

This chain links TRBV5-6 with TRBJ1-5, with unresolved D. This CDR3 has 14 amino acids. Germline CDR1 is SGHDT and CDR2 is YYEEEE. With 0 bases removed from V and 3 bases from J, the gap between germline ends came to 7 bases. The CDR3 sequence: CASSLGQVNQPQHF. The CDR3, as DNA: TGTGCCAGCAGCTTGGGACAAGTCAATCAGCCCCAGCATTTT.

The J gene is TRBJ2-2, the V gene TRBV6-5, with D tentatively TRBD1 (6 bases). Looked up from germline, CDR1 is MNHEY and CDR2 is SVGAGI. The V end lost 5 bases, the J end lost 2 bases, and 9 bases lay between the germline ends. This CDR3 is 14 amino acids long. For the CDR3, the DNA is TGTGCCAGCAGTACAGGGTTTAACACCGGGGAGCTGTTTTTT. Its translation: CASSTGFNTGELFF.